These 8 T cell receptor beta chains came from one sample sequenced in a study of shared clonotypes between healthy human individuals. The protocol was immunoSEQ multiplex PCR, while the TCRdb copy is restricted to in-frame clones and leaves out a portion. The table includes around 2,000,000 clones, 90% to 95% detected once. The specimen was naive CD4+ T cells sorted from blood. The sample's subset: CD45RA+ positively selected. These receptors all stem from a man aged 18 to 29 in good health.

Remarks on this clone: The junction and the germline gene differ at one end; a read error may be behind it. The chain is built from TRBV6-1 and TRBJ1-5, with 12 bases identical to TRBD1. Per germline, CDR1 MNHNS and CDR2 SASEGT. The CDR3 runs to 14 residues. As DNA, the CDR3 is TGTGCCAGCAGAGAAGGGACAGGGGGCCAGCCCCAGCATTTT. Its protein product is CASREGTGGQPQHF.

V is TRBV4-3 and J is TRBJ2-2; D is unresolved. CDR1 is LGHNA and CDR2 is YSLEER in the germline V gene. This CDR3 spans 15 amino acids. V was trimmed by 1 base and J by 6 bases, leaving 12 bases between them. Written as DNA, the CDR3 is TGCGCCAGCAGCCAAGTTGTCGGATTTTCCGGGGAGCTGTTTTTT. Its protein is CASSQVVGFSGELFF.

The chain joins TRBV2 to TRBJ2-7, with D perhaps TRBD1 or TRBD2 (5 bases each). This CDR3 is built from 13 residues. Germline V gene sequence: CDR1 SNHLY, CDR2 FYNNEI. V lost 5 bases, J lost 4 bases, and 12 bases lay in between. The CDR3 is CASSRGAMYEQYF. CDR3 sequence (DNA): TGTGCCAGCAGTAGAGGGGCTATGTACGAGCAGTACTTC.

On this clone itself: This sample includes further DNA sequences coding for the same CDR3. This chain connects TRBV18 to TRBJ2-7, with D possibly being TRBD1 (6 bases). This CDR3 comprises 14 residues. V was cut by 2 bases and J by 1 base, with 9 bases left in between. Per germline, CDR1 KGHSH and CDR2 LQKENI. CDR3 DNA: TGTGCCAGCTCACCAGATACAGGGTCCTACGAGCAGTACTTC. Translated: CASSPDTGSYEQYF.

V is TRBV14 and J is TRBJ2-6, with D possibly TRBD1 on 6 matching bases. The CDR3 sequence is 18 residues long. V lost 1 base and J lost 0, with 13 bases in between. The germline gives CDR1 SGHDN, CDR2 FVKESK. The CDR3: CASSQAGQWGSGANVLTF. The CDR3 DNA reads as TGTGCCAGCAGCCAAGCCGGACAGTGGGGCTCTGGGGCCAACGTCCTGACTTTC.

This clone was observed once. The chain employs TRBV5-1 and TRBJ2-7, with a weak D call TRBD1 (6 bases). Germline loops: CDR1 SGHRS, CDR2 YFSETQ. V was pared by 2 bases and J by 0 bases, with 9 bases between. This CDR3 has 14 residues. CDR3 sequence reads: CASSFRDNSYEQYF. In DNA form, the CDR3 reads TGCGCCAGCAGCTTTCGGGACAACTCCTACGAGCAGTACTTC.

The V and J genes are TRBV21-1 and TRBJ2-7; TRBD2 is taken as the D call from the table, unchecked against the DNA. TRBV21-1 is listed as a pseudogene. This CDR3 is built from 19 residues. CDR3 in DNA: TGTGCCAGCAGCACCAGGACTAGCGGGAGTAGGCGGGGACGATTCGAGCAGTACTTC. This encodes CASSTRTSGSRRGRFEQYF.

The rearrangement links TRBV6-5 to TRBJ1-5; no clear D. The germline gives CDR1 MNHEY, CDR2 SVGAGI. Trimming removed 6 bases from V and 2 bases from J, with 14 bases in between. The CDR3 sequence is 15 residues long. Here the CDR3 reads CASSAAGRGNQPQHF. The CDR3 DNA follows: TGTGCCAGCAGCGCTGCGGGGAGGGGCAATCAGCCCCAGCATTTT.